These 30 T cell receptor beta chains were sequenced from one sample in a study of blood T cell repertoires in COVID-19. Libraries were prepared by immunoSEQ multiplex PCR; TCRdb keeps only in-frame clonotypes and omits some of them. Among about 82,000 clones listed, roughly 79% were seen once. The sequenced material came from peripheral blood. The receptors originated from a man older than 75 with acute or convalescent COVID-19.

The CDR3 sequence is CAGTRTGRTGAFF. CDR3 coding DNA: TGTGCCGGAACGCGGACAGGGCGTACAGGAGCTTTCTTT. This rearrangement joins TRBV28 to TRBJ1-1; TRBD1 agrees at 8 bases. V was pared by 11 bases and J by 10 bases, with 15 bases of the junction left unmatched. This CDR3 region has 13 residues. Germline assignment: CDR1 MDHEN and CDR2 SYDVKM. Based on the CDR3 plus reference TRBV28 and TRBJ1-1, the full variable domain is DVKVTQSSRYLVKRTGEKVFLECVQDMDHENMFWYRQDPGLGLRLIYFSYDVKMKEKGDIPEGYSVSREKKERFSLILESASTNQTSMYLCAGTRTGRTGAFFGQGTRLTVV.

This clone is a singleton in its sample. CDR3 protein: CASSSYGVAGGLYEQFF. DNA of the CDR3: TGTGCCAGTAGTAGCTACGGGGTAGCGGGAGGGCTTTATGAGCAGTTCTTC. The rearrangement uses TRBV19 and TRBJ2-1; 11 nucleotides line up with TRBD2. V was clipped by 4 bases and J by 8 bases; unmatched bases: 13. The CDR3 is made up of 17 amino acids. Germline V gene sequence: CDR1 LNHDA, CDR2 SQIVND (reference sequence).

The chain carries TRBV5-4 and TRBJ1-3; no clear D. The germline V and J ends were trimmed by 3 bases and 0 bases, with 10 bases remaining between them. This CDR3 region has 15 residues. Germline V gene data show CDR1 as SGHNT and CDR2 as YYREEE (reference sequence). The CDR3 sequence: CASSSTSNSGNTIYF. DNA of the CDR3: TGTGCCAGCAGCTCGACAAGCAACTCTGGAAACACCATATATTTT.

This clone was seen a few times. V is TRBV7-3 and J is TRBJ2-1; D remains ambiguous. The CDR3 spans 17 residues. Germline values: CDR1 SGHTA, CDR2 FQGTGA. V was cut by 0 bases and J by 0 bases, with 12 bases left in between. CDR3 nucleotides: TGTGCCAGCAGCTTAACCGGTCATCCGAGCTCCTACAATGAGCAGTTCTTC. It translates to CASSLTGHPSSYNEQFF. Full variable domain (outside the CDR3, taken from reference TRBV7-3 and TRBJ2-1): GAGVSQTPSNKVTEKGKYVELRCDPISGHTALYWYRQSLGQGPEFLIYFQGTGAADDSGLPNDRFFAVRPEGSVSTLKIQRTERGDSAVYLCASSLTGHPSSYNEQFFGPGTRLTVL.

The gene calls are TRBV30 and TRBJ1-5; D possibly corresponds to TRBD1 (5 bases). The V gene lost 2 bases and the J gene lost 3 bases, with 8 bases spanning the gap. CDR3 length: 13 amino acids. From germline, CDR1 is GTSNPN and CDR2 SVGIG (reference sequence). CDR3 in amino acids: CAWSSGDNQPQHF. Written as DNA, the CDR3 is TGTGCCTGGAGTTCGGGGGACAATCAGCCCCAGCATTTT.

The CDR3 protein is CASSSFSTDTQYF. CDR3 in DNA: TGTGCCAGCAGTTCGTTCAGCACAGATACGCAGTATTTT. V usage is TRBV28 and J usage is TRBJ2-3, with unresolved D. The CDR3 extends over 13 amino acids. Germline CDR1 is MDHEN and CDR2 is SYDVKM. V lost 4 bases, J lost 0 bases, and 5 bases lay in between.

This chain links TRBV2 with TRBJ1-1, with 7 bases that match TRBD1. Per germline, CDR1 SNHLY and CDR2 FYNNEI. There are 11 residues in the CDR3. The CDR3 is CAERGRSEAFF. CDR3 nucleotides: TGTGCAGAAAGGGGGCGCTCCGAAGCTTTCTTT. Full variable domain (missing parts from reference TRBV2 and TRBJ1-1): EPEVTQTPSHQVTQMGQEVILRCVPISNHLYFYWYRQILGQKVEFLVSFYNNEISEKSEIFDDQFSVERPDGSNFTLKIRSTKLEDSAMYFCAERGRSEAFFGQGTRLTVV.

This rearrangement joins TRBV4-1 to TRBJ2-1; TRBD2 agrees at 10 bases. This CDR3 spans 17 amino acids. The J segment lost 7 bases and the V segment lost 1 base, leaving 10 bases of the junction unmatched. CDR1 and CDR2 from the germline V gene are MGHRA and YSYEKL. The CDR3: CASSQGGLAGVRNEQFF. DNA of the CDR3: TGCGCCAGCAGCCAAGGAGGGCTAGCGGGAGTTCGGAATGAGCAGTTCTTC.

V gene TRBV11-2 combines with J gene TRBJ1-3; a possible D gene is TRBD1 (5 bases). V lost 5 bases and J 2 bases, leaving 10 bases between the germline ends. The CDR3 has 14 amino acids. Germline CDR1 and CDR2: SGHAT and FQNNGV. As DNA, the CDR3 is TGTGCCAGCAGCCCTACAGGACCTGGAAACACCATATATTTT. As protein: CASSPTGPGNTIYF.

The genes are TRBV18 and TRBJ2-1, with TRBD1 identical over 10 bases. V was clipped by 3 bases and J by 3 bases; unmatched bases: 2. This CDR3 has 15 amino acids. Germline-derived CDR1 and CDR2 are KGHSH and LQKENI. The CDR3 DNA reads as TGTGCCAGCTCACCCGACAGGGGGCTCTACAATGAGCAGTTCTTC. This codes for CASSPDRGLYNEQFF.

V gene TRBV29-1 combines with J gene TRBJ2-2, with D possibly matching TRBD2 (6 bases). The germline V gene has CDR1 SQVTM and CDR2 ANQGSEA. This CDR3 has 14 amino acids. Trimming left V 7 bases short and J 0 bases short, with 12 bases between. This CDR3 is CSAPGTANTGELFF. CDR3 DNA sequence: TGCAGCGCACCCGGGACTGCGAACACCGGGGAGCTGTTTTTT.

This clone was observed a single time. The chain recombines TRBV11-1 with TRBJ2-7, with D unclear. CDR1 is SGHAT, CDR2 FQDESV, per germline (reference sequence). Trimming took 3 bases from V and 6 from J, leaving 15 bases between them. There are 14 residues in the CDR3. CDR3 residues: CASSFRDPRSEQYF. The CDR3 DNA reads TGTGCCAGCAGCTTCCGAGACCCTAGGTCCGAGCAGTACTTC.

This chain uses TRBV5-1 with TRBJ2-7; 7 nucleotides match TRBD1. J was trimmed by 0 bases and V by 4 bases; bases with no gene match: 13. Germline CDR1 is SGHRS and CDR2 is YFSETQ. The CDR3 extends over 17 amino acids. The CDR3, as DNA: TGCGCCAGCAGCCCCGAACAGAGCCGGGACAGCTCCTACGAGCAGTACTTC. Translating it yields CASSPEQSRDSSYEQYF.

The rearrangement joins TRBV28 to TRBJ2-1; D is possibly TRBD2 (6 bases). Trimming removed 7 bases from V and 0 bases from J, with 19 bases in between. This CDR3 has 17 amino acids. Germline CDR1 MDHEN, CDR2 SYDVKM. The CDR3 here is CASTEPGTPSSYNEQFF. CDR3 coding DNA: TGTGCCAGCACTGAGCCGGGGACTCCTAGCTCCTACAATGAGCAGTTCTTC.

The chain couples TRBV5-1 to TRBJ1-3, with D uncertain. This CDR3 spans 18 amino acids. Trimming removed 0 bases from V and 3 bases from J, with 19 bases in between. Germline CDR1 reads SGHRS; CDR2 reads YFSETQ. The CDR3 here is CASSLEGPLRRNGNTIYF. As DNA, the CDR3 is TGCGCCAGCAGCTTGGAAGGGCCCTTGAGGAGGAATGGAAACACCATATATTTT.

This chain connects TRBV24-1 to TRBJ2-3; the match to TRBD2 covers 9 bases. Looked up from germline, CDR1 is KGHDR and CDR2 is SFDVKD. The CDR3 extends over 18 amino acids. V was pared by 1 base and J by 1 base, with 8 bases of the junction left unmatched. The CDR3 loop reads CATSDFGREGLGTDTQYF. CDR3 sequence (DNA): TGTGCCACCAGTGATTTCGGGCGGGAGGGCCTGGGCACAGATACGCAGTATTTT.

The CDR3 sequence: CACGTGELFF. The DNA of the CDR3 is TGTGCCTGCGGCACCGGGGAGCTGTTTTTT. The chain carries TRBV19 and TRBJ2-2, with D unresolved. Trimming pared 11 bases from V and 4 bases from J, leaving 5 bases between. Germline lookup yields CDR1 LNHDA and CDR2 SQIVND (reference sequence). This CDR3 is 10 amino acids long.

This chain uses TRBV3-1 (or the pseudogene TRBV3-2) with TRBJ1-4; D perhaps matches TRBD1 (5 bases). Trimming removed 0 bases from V and 4 bases from J, with 9 bases in between. The CDR3 is 15 amino acids. Per germline, CDR1 LGHDT and CDR2 YNNKEL (reference sequence). CDR3 in amino acids: CASSQDYRFNEKLFF. In DNA, the CDR3 is TGTGCCAGCAGCCAAGATTACAGGTTTAATGAAAAACTGTTTTTT.

The chain carries TRBV25-1 and TRBJ1-6; D is unclear. CDR1 and CDR2 from the germline V gene are MGHDK and SYGVNS. The CDR3 is 16 amino acids. The germline V and J ends were trimmed by 2 bases and 0 bases, with 8 bases remaining between them. CDR3 sequence (DNA): TGTGCCAGCAGTGAAATGGGCCTCTCCTATAATTCACCCCTCCACTTT. Protein product: CASSEMGLSYNSPLHF.

The chain recombines TRBV18 with TRBJ1-6; perhaps TRBD1 as D (6 bases). The CDR3 is 16 residues long. Germline-derived CDR1 and CDR2 are KGHSH and LQKENI. V shed 5 bases and J shed 9 bases, with 20 bases lying between them. The CDR3 DNA follows: TGTGCCAGCTCAATCTCATTCCGGGACATTACTTCACCCCTCCACTTT. Residues: CASSISFRDITSPLHF.

The gene calls are TRBV19 and TRBJ1-1, with 9 bases aligning to TRBD1. V lost 3 bases and J lost 8; bases outside the gene matches: 7. Germline CDR1 and CDR2: LNHDA and SQIVND (reference sequence). CDR3 length: 14 amino acids. The chain's CDR3 is CASSIVQGASEAFF. CDR3 sequence (DNA): TGTGCCAGTAGTATCGTACAGGGGGCATCGGAAGCTTTCTTT.

The chain is built from TRBV4-1 and TRBJ2-2; D is unresolved. Germline lookup yields CDR1 MGHRA and CDR2 YSYEKL. This CDR3 comprises 14 residues. V was clipped by 4 bases and J by 2 bases, with 8 bases between them. Here the CDR3 reads CASSPTFNTGELFF. CDR3 nucleotides: TGCGCCAGCAGCCCGACATTTAACACCGGGGAGCTGTTTTTT.

This clone has just one count. V is TRBV15 and J is TRBJ1-5; the D gene is possibly TRBD1 (6 bases). The CDR3 is made up of 15 amino acids. Trimming pared 3 bases from V and 3 bases from J, leaving 12 bases between. CDR1 and CDR2 (germline): LNHNV, YYDKDF (reference sequence). CDR3 in amino acids: CATSSGTPNNQPQHF. The CDR3 DNA reads TGTGCCACCAGCAGTGGGACACCTAACAATCAGCCCCAGCATTTT.

The sample holds many counts of this clone. As DNA, the CDR3 is TGTGCCAGCAGTTTAGCGGGAGTGGTCAATGAGCAGTTCTTC. Protein sequence: CASSLAGVVNEQFF. The V and J genes are TRBV6-6 and TRBJ2-1; the match to TRBD2 covers 9 bases. The junction had 4 bases not matched to a gene; V was cut back by 4 bases and J by 6 bases. The CDR3 has 14 residues. CDR1 is MNHNY, CDR2 SVGAGI, per germline (reference sequence).

The rearrangement joins TRBV7-9 to TRBJ2-5; 15 positions match TRBD2. The CDR3 contains 16 residues. Germline V gene data show CDR1 as SEHNR and CDR2 as FQNEAQ (reference sequence). V trimming: 5 bases; J trimming: 5 bases; junction bases outside the gene matches: 6. The CDR3 region is CASSPGTSGRSETQYF. In DNA form, the CDR3 reads TGTGCCAGCAGCCCGGGGACTAGCGGGAGGTCGGAGACCCAGTACTTC.

This rearrangement joins TRBV24-1 to TRBJ2-5, with TRBD1 matching over 9 bases. The ends lost 5 bases at V and 4 bases at J; junction bases unmatched: 7. The CDR3 runs to 15 residues. CDR1 KGHDR and CDR2 SFDVKD come from the germline V gene. CDR3 sequence: CATSVNTGGPETQYF. The CDR3 DNA sequence: TGTGCCACCAGTGTCAACACAGGGGGCCCAGAGACCCAGTACTTC.

The rearrangement joins TRBV2 to TRBJ2-7, with TRBD2 matching over 10 bases. Germline V gives CDR1 SNHLY, CDR2 FYNNEI. The CDR3 extends over 15 amino acids. V lost 5 bases and J lost 3; bases outside the gene matches: 7. CDR3 residues: CASSLTSGEYYEQYF. CDR3 bases: TGTGCCAGCAGTCTAACTAGCGGGGAATACTACGAGCAGTACTTC.

J is TRBJ1-3 and V is TRBV5-1; D unclear. Deletions cut 4 bases from V and 4 bases from J, with 12 bases between. The germline gives CDR1 SGHRS, CDR2 YFSETQ. The CDR3 has 14 residues. The CDR3 nucleotides read TGCGCCAGCAGCGGAACAGCTTCCGGAAACACCATATATTTT. This codes for CASSGTASGNTIYF.

CDR3 coding DNA: TGTGCCAGCAGCCCTCGAGTACTGTCCCACAATGAGCAGTTCTTC. Amino acids: CASSPRVLSHNEQFF. This rearrangement joins TRBV7-2 to TRBJ2-1, with D uncertain. The CDR3 contains 15 residues. V lost 5 bases to trimming and J lost 5 bases, with 16 bases between them. Germline-derived CDR1 and CDR2 are SGHTA and FQGNSA. The full variable domain, completed using reference TRBV7-2 and TRBJ2-1, is GAGVSQSPSNKVTEKGKDVELRCDPISGHTALYWYRQSLGQGLEFLIYFQGNSAPDKSGLPSDRFSAERTGGSVSTLTIQRTQQEDSAVYLCASSPRVLSHNEQFFGPGTRLTVL.

This clone occurred once. The chain carries TRBV6-1 and TRBJ1-5; 7 bases map to TRBD1. Losses at the gene ends were 3 bases for V and 5 bases for J; bases not matched to a gene: 16. The germline V gene has CDR1 MNHNS and CDR2 SASEGT. The CDR3 extends over 18 amino acids. The CDR3 nucleotides are TGTGCCAGCAGTGAGAGAGGGACAGCTCTGGGGCAATATCAGCCCCAGCATTTT. This sequence encodes CASSERGTALGQYQPQHF.